The 4 T cell receptor beta chains presented below share a single source sample, sequenced in a study of T cells in Graves' hyperthyroidism and ophthalmopathy. There were TCR beta CDR3 regions amplified from RNA transcripts. HTBI primers were used for first-round RT-PCR of the TCR CDR3. TCRdb reprocessed the multiplex PCR reads with MiXCR, giving one entry per CDR3 protein. Of hundreds of thousands of distinct CDR3 sequences in the sample, about 12% were seen once. The specimen was blood. All receptors come from a woman aged 18 to 35 with Graves' hyperthyroidism.

This clonotype was recorded at least ten times. The chain is built from TRBV10-3 and TRBJ1-1; possible D gene TRBD1, 5 bases. V was cut by 0 bases and J by 1 base, with 12 bases left in between. CDR1 is ENHRY and CDR2 is SYGVKD in the germline V gene. This CDR3 contains 16 residues. This CDR3 reads CAISESWAGGNTEAFF. The CDR3 coding sequence is TGTGCCATCAGTGAGTCCTGGGCTGGGGGGAACACTGAAGCTTTCTTT.

The table lists this clonotype with many counts. J is TRBJ2-7 and V is TRBV20-1; TRBD2 might be the D (5 bases). CDR3 length: 12 residues. Germline loops: CDR1 DFQATT, CDR2 SNEGSKA (reference sequence). Trimming took 5 bases from V and 4 from J, leaving 12 bases between them. The CDR3 reads CSALLPGYEQYF. CDR3 sequence (DNA): TGCAGTGCTCTCCTACCGGGGTACGAGCAGTACTTC.

This clonotype showed up just a few times. The chain uses TRBV24-1 and TRBJ2-5; tentative D call: TRBD2 (6 bases). The CDR3 extends over 16 amino acids. The V and J ends lost 4 bases and 1 base respectively, with 15 bases between them. The germline V gene has CDR1 KGHDR and CDR2 SFDVKD. CDR3 amino acids: CATSDGGVLPQETQYF. The CDR3 coding sequence is TGTGCCACCAGTGACGGGGGAGTCCTCCCCCAAGAGACCCAGTACTTC.

This clonotype has ten or more counts. This chain joins TRBV12-3 or TRBV12-4 and TRBJ1-5; D not resolved. There are 15 residues in the CDR3. The V and J ends lost 2 bases and 1 base respectively, with 9 bases between them. The CDR3 reads CASSLSGRSNQPQHF. In DNA form, the CDR3 reads TGTGCCAGCAGTTTATCAGGACGGAGCAATCAGCCCCAGCATTTT.